The 8 T cell receptor beta chains below come from one sample, sequenced in a study of shared clonotypes between healthy human individuals. Sequencing used immunoSEQ multiplex PCR; TCRdb keeps in-frame clones, though not all of them. In the table there are around 750,000 clones, under 80% of which are singletons. Sequenced material: memory CD4+ T cells sorted from blood. Subset denoted: CD45RA-negative fraction. These receptor sequences come from a woman under 40 in good health.

In nucleotides, the CDR3 is TGCAGCGTCCACACGGGCTCCTACGAGCAGTACTTC. Translating it yields CSVHTGSYEQYF. This chain joins TRBV29-1 and TRBJ2-7; D is undetermined. This CDR3 has 12 amino acids. V lost 6 bases, J lost 0 bases, and 9 bases lay in between. The germline gives CDR1 SQVTM, CDR2 ANQGSEA.

The chain combines TRBV11-3 with TRBJ2-3; D gene unclear. CDR1 SGHNT and CDR2 YENEEA come from the germline V gene. The CDR3 consists of 14 residues. Trimming removed 1 base from V and 6 bases from J, with 11 bases in between. The CDR3 spells CASSLGRWADTQYF. The CDR3 coding sequence is TGTGCCAGCAGCTTAGGCAGGTGGGCCGATACGCAGTATTTT.

V and J are TRBV18 and TRBJ2-1; 13 positions match TRBD2. CDR3 length equals 17 residues. Germline CDR1 KGHSH, CDR2 LQKENI. J was trimmed by 10 bases and V by 4 bases; bases with no gene match: 13. The CDR3 DNA follows: TGTGCCAGCTCACGGTTGGCGAGGACTAGCGGGAGTAACGAGCAGTTCTTC. Translating it yields CASSRLARTSGSNEQFF.

This chain links TRBV27 with TRBJ1-2; D gene unclear. This CDR3 has 15 amino acids. Germline CDR1 reads MNHEY; CDR2 reads SMNVEV (reference sequence). Trimming took 8 bases from V and 2 from J, leaving 18 bases between them. The chain's CDR3 is CASPNRPRRNYGYTF. The CDR3 DNA reads as TGTGCCAGCCCAAACAGACCCCGGAGGAACTATGGCTACACCTTC.

This clone appeared a single time. V and J are TRBV5-4 and TRBJ2-1; a possible D gene is TRBD1 (6 bases). The CDR3 covers 14 residues. Germline CDR1 is SGHNT and CDR2 is YYREEE (reference sequence). V lost 3 bases and J lost 8, with 15 bases in between. DNA for the CDR3: TGTGCCAGCAGCTCGGACAGCCTGCACTATGAGCAGTTCTTC. It yields the protein CASSSDSLHYEQFF.

This clone came up many times. The sample has other DNA sequences that encode this CDR3 too. The V call is TRBV5-1, the J call TRBJ2-1, with 8 nucleotides matching TRBD2. The CDR3 extends over 19 amino acids. The V gene end was trimmed by 4 bases and the J gene end by 7 bases; junction bases not matched to a gene: 22. In germline, CDR1 is SGHRS, CDR2 YFSETQ. CDR3 bases: TGCGCCAGCAGCCTACTAGCTAGGTCGGCCGGGAGGGCCTCAAATGAGCAGTTCTTC. It encodes CASSLLARSAGRASNEQFF.

About this clone itself: This sample also contains other DNA sequences that code for the same CDR3. The V gene is TRBV7-9, the J gene TRBJ1-1, with TRBD1 identical over 9 bases. Germline CDR1 is SEHNR and CDR2 is FQNEAQ (reference sequence). The CDR3 contains 14 residues. V lost 5 bases and J lost 3; bases outside the gene matches: 4. CDR3 DNA sequence: TGTGCCAGCAGCCTACGACAGGGGGACACTGAAGCTTTCTTT. Its protein product is CASSLRQGDTEAFF.

This clone was seen only once. This chain connects TRBV2 to TRBJ1-1, with D possibly being TRBD1 (6 bases). Germline V gene data show CDR1 as SNHLY and CDR2 as FYNNEI. Trimming took 4 bases from V and 5 from J, leaving 11 bases between them. This CDR3 region has 13 residues. In DNA, the CDR3 is TGTGCCAGCAGTGCGGAAGGGGGAACTGAAGCTTTCTTT. Translated: CASSAEGGTEAFF.